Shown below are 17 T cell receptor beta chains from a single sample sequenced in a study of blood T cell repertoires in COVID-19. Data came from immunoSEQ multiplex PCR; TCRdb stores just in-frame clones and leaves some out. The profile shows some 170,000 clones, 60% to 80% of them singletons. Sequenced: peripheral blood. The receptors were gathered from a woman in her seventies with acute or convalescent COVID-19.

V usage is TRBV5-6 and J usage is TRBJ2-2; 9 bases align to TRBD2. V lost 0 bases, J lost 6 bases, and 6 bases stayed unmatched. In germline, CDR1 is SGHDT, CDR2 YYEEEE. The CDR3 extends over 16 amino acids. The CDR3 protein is CASSLGLASGAGELFF. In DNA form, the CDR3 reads TGTGCCAGCAGCTTGGGGTTGGCTAGCGGGGCCGGGGAGCTGTTTTTT.

CDR3 region: CASSHSGTSGVNYEQFF. The CDR3 DNA sequence: TGTGCCAGCTCGCATTCCGGGACTAGCGGGGTTAATTATGAGCAGTTCTTC. The chain links TRBV18 to TRBJ2-1, with 13 bases identical to TRBD2. V trimming: 6 bases; J trimming: 8 bases; junction bases outside the gene matches: 13. CDR1 is KGHSH and CDR2 is LQKENI in the germline V gene. This CDR3 spans 17 amino acids.

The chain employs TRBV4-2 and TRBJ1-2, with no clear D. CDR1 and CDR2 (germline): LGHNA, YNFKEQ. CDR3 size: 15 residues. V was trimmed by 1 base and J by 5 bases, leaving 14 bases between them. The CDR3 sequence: CASSQVNGGGYGYTF. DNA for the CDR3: TGTGCCAGCAGCCAAGTTAATGGCGGAGGTTATGGCTACACCTTC.

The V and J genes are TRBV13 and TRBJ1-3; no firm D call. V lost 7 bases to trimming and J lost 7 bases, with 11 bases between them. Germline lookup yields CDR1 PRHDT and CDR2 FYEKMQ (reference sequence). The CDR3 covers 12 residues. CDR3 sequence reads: CASTRSTNTIYF. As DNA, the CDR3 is TGTGCCAGCACCCGGTCGACTAACACCATATATTTT.

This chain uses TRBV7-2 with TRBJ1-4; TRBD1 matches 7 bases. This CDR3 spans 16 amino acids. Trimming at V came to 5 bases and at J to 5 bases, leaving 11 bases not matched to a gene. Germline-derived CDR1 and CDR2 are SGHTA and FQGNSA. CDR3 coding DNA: TGTGCCAGCAGCGGCCGGGACAGTGGATGGAATGAAAAACTGTTTTTT. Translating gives CASSGRDSGWNEKLFF.

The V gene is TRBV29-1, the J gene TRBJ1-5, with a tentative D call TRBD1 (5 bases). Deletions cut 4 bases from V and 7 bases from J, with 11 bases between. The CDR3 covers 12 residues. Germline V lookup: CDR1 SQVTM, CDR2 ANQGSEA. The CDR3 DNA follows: TGCAGCGTTGGTGGGGCAGGGCAGCCCCAGCATTTT. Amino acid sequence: CSVGGAGQPQHF.

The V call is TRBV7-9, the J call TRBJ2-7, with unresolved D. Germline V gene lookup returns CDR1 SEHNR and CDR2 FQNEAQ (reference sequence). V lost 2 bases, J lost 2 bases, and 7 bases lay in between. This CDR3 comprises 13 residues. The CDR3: CASSLTETYEQYF. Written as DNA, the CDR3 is TGTGCCAGCAGCTTAACAGAGACCTACGAGCAGTACTTC.

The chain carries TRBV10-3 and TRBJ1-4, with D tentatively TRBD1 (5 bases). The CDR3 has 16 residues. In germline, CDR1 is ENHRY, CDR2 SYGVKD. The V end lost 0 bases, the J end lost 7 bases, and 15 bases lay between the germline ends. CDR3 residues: CAISESRGEVGEKLFF. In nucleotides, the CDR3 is TGTGCCATCAGTGAGTCGAGAGGGGAGGTTGGTGAAAAACTGTTTTTT.

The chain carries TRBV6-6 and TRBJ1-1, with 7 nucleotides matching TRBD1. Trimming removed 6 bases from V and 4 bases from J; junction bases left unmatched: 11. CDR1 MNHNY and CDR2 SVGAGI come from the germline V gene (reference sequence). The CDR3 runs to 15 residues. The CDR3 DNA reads TGTGCCAGCAGCCCGACAGGGATGGGTAGCACTGAAGCTTTCTTT. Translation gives CASSPTGMGSTEAFF.

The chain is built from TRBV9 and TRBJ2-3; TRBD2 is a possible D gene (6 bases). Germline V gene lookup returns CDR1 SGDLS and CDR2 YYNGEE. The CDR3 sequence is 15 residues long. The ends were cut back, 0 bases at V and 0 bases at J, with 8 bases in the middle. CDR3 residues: CASSVDSGSTDTQYF. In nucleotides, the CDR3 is TGTGCCAGCAGCGTAGATAGCGGTAGCACAGATACGCAGTATTTT.

The CDR3 DNA reads TGTGCTAGCCAGACAGGGTCGAACACTGAAGCTTTCTTT. Amino acids: CASQTGSNTEAFF. This chain links TRBV6-5 with TRBJ1-1; 7 bases match TRBD1. The CDR3 is 13 amino acids. In germline, CDR1 is MNHEY, CDR2 SVGAGI.

The CDR3 loop reads CASRQDSQETQYF. DNA for the CDR3: TGCGCCAGCAGACAGGACAGTCAAGAGACCCAGTACTTC. V usage is TRBV5-1 and J usage is TRBJ2-5, with D perhaps matching TRBD1 (6 bases). The CDR3 runs to 13 residues. Germline CDR1 reads SGHRS; CDR2 reads YFSETQ. V was pared by 5 bases and J by 2 bases, with 10 bases between.

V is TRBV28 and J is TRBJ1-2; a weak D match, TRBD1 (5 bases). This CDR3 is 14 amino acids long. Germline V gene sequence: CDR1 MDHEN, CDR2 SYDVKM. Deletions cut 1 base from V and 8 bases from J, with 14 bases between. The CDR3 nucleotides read TGTGCCAGCAGTTTATCTACGGGGGTATGGGGCTACACCTTC. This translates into CASSLSTGVWGYTF.

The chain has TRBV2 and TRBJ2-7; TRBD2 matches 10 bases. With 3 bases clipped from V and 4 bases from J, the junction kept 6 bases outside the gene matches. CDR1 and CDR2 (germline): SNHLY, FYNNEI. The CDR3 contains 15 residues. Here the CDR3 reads CASSDRTSGKYEQYF. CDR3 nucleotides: TGTGCCAGCAGTGACCGGACTAGCGGAAAATACGAGCAGTACTTC.

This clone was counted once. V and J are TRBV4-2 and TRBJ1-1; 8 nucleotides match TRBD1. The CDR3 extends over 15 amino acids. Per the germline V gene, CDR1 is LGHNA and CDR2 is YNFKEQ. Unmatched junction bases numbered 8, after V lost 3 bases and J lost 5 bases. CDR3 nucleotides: TGTGCCAGCAGCCAGCCTAGACAGGGGAAGACTGAAGCTTTCTTT. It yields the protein CASSQPRQGKTEAFF.

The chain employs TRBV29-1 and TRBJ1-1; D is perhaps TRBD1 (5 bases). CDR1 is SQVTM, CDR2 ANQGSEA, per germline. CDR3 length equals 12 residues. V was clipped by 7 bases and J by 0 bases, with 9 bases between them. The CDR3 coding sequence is TGCAGCGCGGGACGGTTGAACACTGAAGCTTTCTTT. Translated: CSAGRLNTEAFF.

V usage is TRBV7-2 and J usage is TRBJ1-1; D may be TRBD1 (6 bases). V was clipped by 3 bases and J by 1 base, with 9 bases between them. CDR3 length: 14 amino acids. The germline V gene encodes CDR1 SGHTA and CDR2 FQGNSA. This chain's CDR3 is CASSFDRQNTEAFF. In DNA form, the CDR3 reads TGTGCCAGCAGCTTCGACAGGCAGAACACTGAAGCTTTCTTT.